These 21 T cell receptor beta chains were sequenced from one sample in a study of human T cells and chemical hapten exposure. TCRdb re-analysed the RACE reads in MiXCR, keeping a single row per CDR3 protein. This sample has 120,000 or so distinct CDR3 sequences, with roughly 13% found just once. Time point reported: pre-sensitization, week 0. The treatment denotes: therapeutic diphenylcyclopropenone sensitization with weekly scalp DPC. The sequences come from whole blood, collected in connection with sensitization to the hapten diphenylcyclopropenone (DPC). These receptors all stem from a woman between 18 and 29 years old with alopecia areata. Some clones in this sample may be carry-over from other donors' samples.

The chain is built from TRBV2 and TRBJ2-7; the match to TRBD2 covers 7 bases. The CDR3 is 15 residues long. V lost 5 bases and J lost 2; bases outside the gene matches: 9. CDR1 and CDR2 (germline): SNHLY, FYNNEI. The CDR3 DNA sequence: TGTGCCAGCAGTAAAGGGGAGGGGACTGCCTACGAGCAGTACTTC. Translated: CASSKGEGTAYEQYF.

The chain combines TRBV18 with TRBJ1-5; D uncertain. CDR1 and CDR2 (germline): KGHSH, LQKENI. Deletions cut 6 bases from V and 2 bases from J, with 14 bases between. The CDR3 runs to 15 residues. This chain's CDR3 is CASSPEGGRNQPQHF. CDR3 in DNA: TGTGCCAGCTCGCCGGAGGGTGGGCGCAATCAGCCCCAGCATTTT.

This clonotype has only a few counts. The rearrangement uses TRBV30 and TRBJ1-1, with 7 bases matching TRBD1. This CDR3 is 16 amino acids long. Losses at the gene ends were 1 base for V and 1 base for J; bases not matched to a gene: 9. Germline V lookup: CDR1 GTSNPN, CDR2 SVGIG (reference sequence). In DNA, the CDR3 is TGTGCCTGGAGTGCGGGGACAGTCGGGAGGAACACTGAAGCTTTCTTT. As protein: CAWSAGTVGRNTEAFF.

This clonotype was seen only a few times. The V call is TRBV28, the J call TRBJ1-1; no reliable D call. Germline CDR1 reads MDHEN; CDR2 reads SYDVKM. The length of the CDR3 is 12 residues. The V end lost 1 base, the J end lost 8 bases, and 8 bases lay between the germline ends. DNA of the CDR3: TGTGCCAGCAGTTTATTTACCCGCGAAGCTTTCTTT. Its protein product is CASSLFTREAFF.

This clonotype was counted only a few times. V gene TRBV12-2 combines with J gene TRBJ1-5. TRBV12-2 represents a pseudogene. The CDR3 length is 15 residues. CDR3: CASRLWTGPYQPQHF. CDR3 DNA sequence: TGTGCAAGTCGCTTATGGACGGGGCCCTATCAGCCCCAGCATTTT.

The rearrangement links TRBV7-9 to TRBJ1-1; weak D call: TRBD1 (6 bases). Trimming took 4 bases from V and 0 from J, leaving 9 bases between them. The CDR3 length is 14 residues. The germline gives CDR1 SEHNR, CDR2 FQNEAQ (reference sequence). CDR3 in amino acids: CASSSGQLNTEAFF. For the CDR3, the DNA is TGTGCCAGCAGCTCCGGACAGTTGAACACTGAAGCTTTCTTT.

J is TRBJ2-1 and V is TRBV6-2 or TRBV6-3, with D perhaps matching TRBD1 (6 bases). Germline values: CDR1 MNHEY, CDR2 SVGEGT. The CDR3 spans 14 residues. The V end lost 6 bases, the J end lost 4 bases, and 13 bases lay between the germline ends. The CDR3 sequence: CASSGQTLYNEQFF. The CDR3 DNA follows: TGTGCCAGCAGCGGACAGACGCTGTACAATGAGCAGTTCTTC.

The chain uses TRBV7-2 and TRBJ1-2; no reliable D call. CDR3 length equals 14 residues. Trimming stripped 3 bases from V and 1 base from J, with 9 bases between. CDR1 SGHTA and CDR2 FQGNSA come from the germline V gene. The CDR3 bases are TGTGCCAGCAGCTTCTATCAGATTAACTATGGCTACACCTTC. It codes for CASSFYQINYGYTF.

Here the CDR3 reads CASSLSSGQETQYF. Here the CDR3 DNA reads TGTGCCAGCAGCTTGTCTAGCGGCCAAGAGACCCAGTACTTC. The chain links TRBV7-9 to TRBJ2-5; 7 nucleotides match TRBD2. The junction had 2 bases not matched to a gene; V was cut back by 3 bases and J by 1 base. CDR1 and CDR2 (germline): SEHNR, FQNEAQ (reference sequence). The CDR3 extends over 14 amino acids.

This clonotype was seen a few times. The chain carries TRBV7-2 and TRBJ2-3; 9 positions agree with TRBD1. V was clipped by 5 bases and J by 2 bases; unmatched bases: 5. This CDR3 is 15 amino acids long. Germline assignment: CDR1 SGHTA and CDR2 FQGNSA. CDR3 nucleotides: TGTGCCAGCAGCGCGGGACAGGGTATCACAGATACGCAGTATTTT. Protein product: CASSAGQGITDTQYF.

The chain combines TRBV20-1 with TRBJ2-4; D may be TRBD1 (6 bases). This CDR3 region has 14 residues. Germline V gene lookup returns CDR1 DFQATT and CDR2 SNEGSKA (reference sequence). Trimming stripped 8 bases from V and 1 base from J, with 15 bases between. Here the CDR3 reads CSSTSRGAKNIQYF. CDR3 coding DNA: TGCAGTTCCACATCAAGGGGGGCCAAAAACATTCAGTACTTC.

This clonotype was observed at least ten times. This rearrangement joins TRBV11-2 to TRBJ1-4; D gene unclear. V dropped 0 bases and J dropped 2 bases, with 4 bases sitting between them. The germline V gene has CDR1 SGHAT and CDR2 FQNNGV. This CDR3 has 14 residues. CDR3 nucleotides: TGTGCCAGCAGCTTAGATGTTACTAATGAAAAACTGTTTTTT. Translated, it gives CASSLDVTNEKLFF.

The chain uses TRBV28 and TRBJ2-3; 10 nucleotides align to TRBD2. Germline trimming cut 10 bases from V and 7 bases from J; bases unmatched to any gene: 11. The CDR3 has 14 amino acids. Per germline, CDR1 MDHEN and CDR2 SYDVKM. CDR3 DNA sequence: TGTGCCATCCAAGGAGCGGGGGGGCTCCATACGCAGTATTTT. This encodes CAIQGAGGLHTQYF.

The chain joins TRBV6-7 to TRBJ1-5; 7 bases match TRBD1. TRBV6-7 is an ORF, and what it does is uncertain. The CDR3 consists of 18 residues. The V gene end was trimmed by 8 bases and the J gene end by 5 bases; junction bases not matched to a gene: 21. The CDR3 DNA follows: TGTGCCAGCCTCTGGAGAATTCGTACGGACAGGAAGGATCAGCCCCAGCATTTT. This codes for CASLWRIRTDRKDQPQHF.

This sequence joins TRBV6-6 and TRBJ2-7; TRBD1 matches 7 bases. Looked up from germline, CDR1 is MNHNY and CDR2 is SVGAGI (reference sequence). V dropped 2 bases and J dropped 4; count of bases not matched to a gene: 5. CDR3 length equals 14 residues. CDR3 loop: CASSYDGQVYEQYF. The CDR3, as DNA: TGTGCCAGCAGTTACGACGGACAGGTATACGAGCAGTACTTC.

This clonotype has a handful of counts. The chain is built from TRBV20-1 and TRBJ2-2; 7 bases match TRBD1. Per germline, CDR1 DFQATT and CDR2 SNEGSKA (reference sequence). This CDR3 region has 16 residues. Trimming cost V 0 bases and J 5 bases; bases outside gene matches: 9. This chain's CDR3 is CSARDGKGARTGELFF. CDR3 coding DNA: TGCAGTGCTAGAGATGGAAAGGGGGCGAGGACCGGGGAGCTGTTTTTT.

This chain connects TRBV27 to TRBJ2-3, with D perhaps assigned TRBD1 or TRBD2 (5 bases each). Trimming left V 2 bases short and J 4 bases short, with 10 bases between. CDR1 and CDR2 from the germline V gene are MNHEY and SMNVEV (reference sequence). This CDR3 contains 14 residues. The CDR3 DNA reads TGTGCCAGCAGTTTAGGGAGAGGGGCAGATACGCAGTATTTT. This encodes CASSLGRGADTQYF.

Ten or more counts support this clonotype. V usage is TRBV25-1 and J usage is TRBJ2-5; D is perhaps TRBD2 (6 bases). The V end lost 5 bases, the J end lost 5 bases, and 15 bases lay between the germline ends. This CDR3 has 14 residues. Germline CDR1 and CDR2: MGHDK and SYGVNS. This chain's CDR3 is CASSQTGGMETQYF. CDR3 coding DNA: TGTGCCAGCAGTCAAACTGGGGGGATGGAGACCCAGTACTTC.

Ten or more counts support this clonotype. The rearrangement links TRBV4-1 to TRBJ1-4; D unresolved. This CDR3 is built from 15 residues. V lost 1 base to trimming and J lost 4 bases, with 10 bases between them. CDR1 is MGHRA, CDR2 YSYEKL, per germline. CDR3 sequence reads: CASSQAVRRNEKLFF. CDR3 nucleotides: TGCGCCAGCAGCCAAGCGGTCAGGCGTAATGAAAAACTGTTTTTT.

Notes on this clonotype: The junction departs from the called germline gene at one end, perhaps through a read error. The genes are TRBV5-5 and TRBJ1-1; D is unresolved. The CDR3 is 14 amino acids. Germline values: CDR1 SGHKS, CDR2 YYEKEE (reference sequence). This CDR3 is CASTLGLQNTEASF. The CDR3, as DNA: TGTGCCAGCACCCTGGGCCTTCAGAACACTGAAGCTTCCTTT.

There are many counts of this clonotype. This chain connects TRBV12-3 or TRBV12-4 to TRBJ1-1; a possible D gene is TRBD1 (5 bases). Trimming cost V 3 bases and J 11 bases, with 19 bases left between them. The CDR3 contains 14 residues. This chain's CDR3 is CASSLGGSPVGAFF. DNA for the CDR3: TGTGCCAGCAGTTTGGGGGGAAGTCCCGTTGGGGCTTTCTTT.